Below, 2 T cell receptor beta chains from the same sample are listed, as sequenced in a study of response to subunit inactivated influenza vaccine. One entry per CDR3 protein results from TCRdb running MiXCR on the RT-PCR reads. The repertoire includes more than 700,000 distinct CDR3 sequences, less than 25% of them detected once, and about 9.4% sits in the top ten. The material sequenced was PBMCs from blood, taken about 5 days after vaccination. These receptors all come from a man aged 45 to 65 who received an inactivated influenza vaccine.

The chain has TRBV3-1 and TRBJ2-1; 9 nucleotides match TRBD2. The CDR3 contains 15 residues. Germline CDR1 and CDR2: LGHDT and YNNKEL (reference sequence). V lost 1 base, J lost 6 bases, and 4 bases stayed unmatched. CDR3 in DNA: TGTGCCAGCAGCCAAGTAGCGGGAGCGGGCAATGAGCAGTTCTTC. It yields the protein CASSQVAGAGNEQFF.

The V gene is TRBV6-2 or TRBV6-3, the J gene TRBJ1-5; TRBD1 matches at 7 bases. Losses at the gene ends were 5 bases for V and 2 bases for J; bases not matched to a gene: 6. There are 15 residues in the CDR3. Germline V gene lookup returns CDR1 MNHEY and CDR2 SVGEGT. CDR3 DNA: TGTGCCAGCAGTCCCTGGACAGGACGCAATCAGCCCCAGCATTTT. It is translated as CASSPWTGRNQPQHF.